Following are 21 T cell receptor beta chains from one sample sequenced in a study of PD-1 blockade in mismatch repair-deficient tumors (dated by TCRdb to 2016 to 2017). Libraries were prepared through the immunoSEQ multiplex PCR assay. As stored in TCRdb, this immuneACCESS dataset retains in-frame rearrangements with V and J assigned. A fraction of the clones does not appear; measured against another copy, unresolved V genes explain less than half of the discrepancy, and the remainder lacks a known reason. The sample table holds roughly 79,000 clones, of which about four fifths were seen once. The top ten clones comprise less than 6% of the sample. The starting material was peripheral blood, obtained 44 weeks after starting pembrolizumab. These receptors all stem from an adult with mismatch repair-deficient cancer.

This clone was detected only a few times. This chain connects TRBV4-1 to TRBJ2-7, with 7 bases that match TRBD1. Unmatched junction bases numbered 10, after V lost 5 bases and J lost 3 bases. The germline gives CDR1 MGHRA, CDR2 YSYEKL. This CDR3 has 15 amino acids. The CDR3 nucleotides are TGCGCCAGCAGCAATCCGGGACAGTGGCTCTACGAGCAGTACTTC. It codes for CASSNPGQWLYEQYF.

This clone was detected once. The genes are TRBV19 and TRBJ2-3; TRBD1 matches 8 bases. The germline V gene has CDR1 LNHDA and CDR2 SQIVND (reference sequence). With V trimmed by 5 bases and J by 4 bases, 11 bases remained unmatched. The length of the CDR3 is 16 residues. The CDR3 coding sequence is TGTGCCAGTAGTCCAAGAGGGACAGGTAACGCAGATACGCAGTATTTT. Protein sequence: CASSPRGTGNADTQYF. Supplemented by reference TRBV19 and TRBJ2-3, the full variable domain reads DGGITQSPKYLFRKEGQNVTLSCEQNLNHDAMYWYRQDPGQGLRLIYYSQIVNDFQKGDIAEGYSVSREKKESFPLTVTSAQKNPTAFYLCASSPRGTGNADTQYFGPGTRLTVL.

This chain links TRBV27 with TRBJ2-1; TRBD2 agrees at 8 bases. V was clipped by 5 bases and J by 7 bases; unmatched bases: 13. CDR3 length: 16 residues. Germline V gives CDR1 MNHEY, CDR2 SMNVEV (reference sequence). The CDR3 coding sequence is TGTGCCAGCAGTACCGTGGAGCGGGAGCTGGGGAATGAGCAGTTCTTC. This encodes CASSTVERELGNEQFF.

CDR3: CASSLKGSPYNEQFF. DNA of the CDR3: TGTGCCAGCAGCTTGAAGGGGAGCCCCTACAATGAGCAGTTCTTC. V gene TRBV5-6 combines with J gene TRBJ2-1; D tentatively reads TRBD1 or TRBD2 (5 bases each). CDR1 SGHDT and CDR2 YYEEEE come from the germline V gene. There are 15 residues in the CDR3. The V gene lost 1 base and the J gene lost 2 bases, with 10 bases spanning the gap.

V usage is TRBV5-8 and J usage is TRBJ2-7; either TRBD1 or TRBD2 may fit D (6 bases each). The CDR3 length is 15 residues. Germline V gene lookup returns CDR1 SGHTS and CDR2 YDEGEE. The V and J ends lost 0 bases and 5 bases respectively, with 15 bases between them. DNA of the CDR3: TGTGCCAGCAGCTTGGCGCCAGGGGAGGTCCACGAGCAGTACTTC. Translated: CASSLAPGEVHEQYF.

The CDR3 nucleotides are TGTGCTAGTGGTTTGGTACTGGACAGGGCCTCATACAATGAGCAGTTCTTC. It specifies CASGLVLDRASYNEQFF. This chain uses TRBV12-5 with TRBJ2-1, with 8 nucleotides matching TRBD1. Germline V gene lookup returns CDR1 LGHNT and CDR2 FRNRAP. V gave up 0 bases and J gave up 4 bases; unmatched junction bases: 8. This CDR3 has 17 amino acids. The full variable domain, completed using reference TRBV12-5 and TRBJ2-1, is DARVTQTPRHKVTEMGQEVTMRCQPILGHNTVFWYRQTMMQGLELLAYFRNRAPLDDSGMPKDRFSAEMPDATLATLKIQPSEPRDSAVYFCASGLVLDRASYNEQFFGPGTRLTVL.

This sequence joins TRBV14 and TRBJ2-5, with D unclear. The germline V and J ends were trimmed by 2 bases and 5 bases, with 12 bases remaining between them. Per the germline V gene, CDR1 is SGHDN and CDR2 is FVKESK. This CDR3 region has 14 residues. The CDR3 is CASSQLTGVETQYF. The CDR3 region has the DNA TGTGCCAGCAGCCAACTTACGGGCGTGGAGACCCAGTACTTC.

This clone has just one count. This chain uses TRBV5-1 with TRBJ1-4; 7 bases match TRBD1. J was trimmed by 6 bases and V by 4 bases; bases with no gene match: 9. The CDR3 totals 15 residues. Germline CDR1 SGHRS, CDR2 YFSETQ. Written as DNA, the CDR3 is TGCGCCAGCAGCGGACAGGCGAGCCGAGATGAAAAACTGTTTTTT. It encodes CASSGQASRDEKLFF.

The genes are TRBV11-2 and TRBJ2-3; 13 bases are a match to TRBD2. Unmatched junction bases numbered 8, after V lost 1 base and J lost 4 bases. Germline assignment: CDR1 SGHAT and CDR2 FQNNGV. This CDR3 is built from 18 residues. The CDR3 DNA sequence: TGTGCCAGCAGCTTAGGGACTAGCGGGAGAGTTCCAGCAGATACGCAGTATTTT. Its protein is CASSLGTSGRVPADTQYF.

The genes are TRBV9 and TRBJ2-1; D tentatively reads TRBD1 or TRBD2 (5 bases each). The V gene lost 0 bases and the J gene lost 6 bases, with 13 bases spanning the gap. The CDR3 contains 15 residues. The germline V gene has CDR1 SGDLS and CDR2 YYNGEE. CDR3 DNA: TGTGCCAGCAGCGTAGCTGGGACGGAAGGCAATGAGCAGTTCTTC. Its translation: CASSVAGTEGNEQFF.

The chain links TRBV11-1 to TRBJ1-3; TRBD1 is a possible D gene (5 bases). Germline loops: CDR1 SGHAT, CDR2 FQDESV (reference sequence). Trimming shortened V by 4 bases and J by 0 bases, and 10 bases separated the two germline ends. The CDR3 contains 15 residues. Here the CDR3 DNA reads TGTGCCAGCAGCTCGGGACGGTTCTCTGGAAACACCATATATTTT. Amino acid sequence: CASSSGRFSGNTIYF.

The chain uses TRBV7-9 and TRBJ2-1; no definite D call. V was trimmed by 1 base and J by 8 bases, leaving 6 bases between them. The CDR3 has 12 residues. Germline V gene sequence: CDR1 SEHNR, CDR2 FQNEAQ (reference sequence). CDR3 coding DNA: TGTGCCAGCAGCTTAGACAACCATGAGCAGTTCTTC. It is translated as CASSLDNHEQFF.

The gene calls are TRBV13 and TRBJ2-5; D is unclear. Germline CDR1 is PRHDT and CDR2 is FYEKMQ (reference sequence). The V gene lost 2 bases and the J gene lost 4 bases, with 11 bases spanning the gap. This CDR3 is 14 amino acids long. The CDR3 loop reads CASSLSDGRETQYF. The CDR3 DNA reads as TGTGCCAGCAGCTTATCGGACGGACGAGAGACCCAGTACTTC.

CDR3 region: CASSRFPGTGGDNEQFF. The CDR3 DNA reads TGCGCCAGCAGCCGTTTTCCCGGGACAGGGGGTGACAATGAGCAGTTCTTC. The chain has TRBV4-1 and TRBJ2-1; 11 nucleotides agree with TRBD1. Germline assignment: CDR1 MGHRA and CDR2 YSYEKL. V trimming: 4 bases; J trimming: 5 bases; junction bases outside the gene matches: 10. The CDR3 loop spans 17 amino acids.

This rearrangement joins TRBV5-4 to TRBJ2-7; no firm D call. Germline CDR1 reads SGHNT; CDR2 reads YYREEE (reference sequence). Trimming left V 4 bases short and J 8 bases short, with 13 bases between. This CDR3 contains 12 residues. CDR3: CASSALGSKQYF. The CDR3 DNA is TGTGCCAGCAGCGCCTTGGGTTCGAAGCAGTACTTC.

CDR3: CASSVESSGGGSYEQYF. The CDR3 region has the DNA TGTGCCAGCAGCGTAGAATCTTCGGGGGGAGGCTCCTACGAGCAGTACTTC. This chain uses TRBV9 with TRBJ2-7; 7 bases map to TRBD2. This CDR3 has 17 residues. CDR1 and CDR2 (germline): SGDLS, YYNGEE. V shed 0 bases and J 0 bases; nucleotides not matched to a gene: 9.

The rearrangement joins TRBV7-8 to TRBJ1-2; D may be TRBD1 (6 bases). This CDR3 region has 14 residues. Germline-derived CDR1 and CDR2 are SGHVS and FQNEAQ. V was trimmed by 5 bases and J by 8 bases, leaving 18 bases between them. CDR3 sequence: CASSIQTQGHGYTF. CDR3 nucleotide sequence: TGTGCCAGCAGCATCCAAACACAGGGCCACGGCTACACCTTC. The full variable domain, completed using reference TRBV7-8 and TRBJ1-2, is GAGVSQSPRYKVAKRGQDVALRCDPISGHVSLFWYQQALGQGPEFLTYFQNEAQLDKSGLPSDRFFAERPEGSVSTLKIQRTQQEDSAVYLCASSIQTQGHGYTFGSGTRLTVV.

J is TRBJ1-2 and V is TRBV4-3; D not certain. The CDR3 consists of 12 residues. Germline lookup yields CDR1 LGHNA and CDR2 YSLEER. The ends were cut back, 0 bases at V and 6 bases at J, with 5 bases in the middle. CDR3 region: CASSQDRNGYTF. The CDR3 bases are TGCGCCAGCAGCCAAGACAGGAATGGCTACACCTTC.

V gene TRBV18 combines with J gene TRBJ1-1; D is unresolved. Trimming stripped 6 bases from V and 6 bases from J, with 8 bases between. The CDR3 is 11 amino acids. Germline CDR1 KGHSH, CDR2 LQKENI. The CDR3 protein is CASSGVAEAFF. In nucleotides, the CDR3 is TGTGCCAGCTCCGGGGTAGCTGAAGCTTTCTTT.

The chain combines TRBV28 with TRBJ2-7, with 11 bases aligning to TRBD2. This CDR3 is 14 amino acids long. Germline V CDR1 and CDR2: MDHEN, SYDVKM. V lost 6 bases and J lost 7; bases outside the gene matches: 8. CDR3 bases: TGTGCCAGCAGCCTTTTAGCGGGAGGGCGTGAGCAGTACTTC. This codes for CASSLLAGGREQYF.

The chain recombines TRBV18 with TRBJ2-1; perhaps TRBD2 as D (6 bases). The length of the CDR3 is 14 residues. CDR1 and CDR2 from the germline V gene are KGHSH and LQKENI. V shed 6 bases and J shed 5 bases, with 14 bases lying between them. The CDR3 bases are TGTGCCAGCTCCCTACCGGGACTCAACAATGAGCAGTTCTTC. This translates into CASSLPGLNNEQFF.